A selection of T cell receptor beta chains follows, all from one sample in a study of cytomegalovirus exposure and HLA in healthy donors. The repertoire was sequenced with immunoSEQ multiplex PCR; TCRdb's copy has only in-frame clones and lacks some. The data hold around 94,000 clones, with around 84% observed a single time. Sequences were obtained from PBMCs. The receptor source for this set is a human donor in good health. Both conserved end residues are trimmed from each CDR3.

V	J	CDR3
TRBV19	TRBJ2-7	ASSIAGTAREQY
TRBV10-2	TRBJ2-3	ASRQGAPSDTQY
TRBV5-5	TRBJ1-1	ASSPGQANTEAF
TRBV6-6	TRBJ2-5	ASSSSRGWETQY
TRBV11-1	TRBJ2-3	ASSPGASLGGTDTQY
TRBV18	TRBJ1-2	ASSRGTGSNYGYT
TRBV9	TRBJ2-1	ASSPDDNEQF
TRBV2	TRBJ2-5	ASSYFVQETQY
TRBV11-2	TRBJ1-1	ASKRAPGGEAF
TRBV18	TRBJ2-7	ASTGDRGSFEQY
TRBV30	TRBJ2-2	AWSSLAGGRAGELF
TRBV11-3	TRBJ2-1	ASSQGLAGGPYNEQF
TRBV7-9	TRBJ2-2	ASPLFGGQLPGTGELF
TRBV7-2	TRBJ2-1	ASSLGGTSEQF
TRBV28	TRBJ2-2	ASSLFGLKSGELF
TRBV2	TRBJ2-1	ASSEARASYGNEQF
TRBV7-2	TRBJ1-2	ASSADSLYGYT
TRBV14	TRBJ2-7	ASSQDTWQY
TRBV11-3	TRBJ1-2	ASSFPGGSGYT
TRBV6-4	TRBJ2-3	ASSETNTDTQY
TRBV6-1	TRBJ1-2	ASRTRTETYGYT
TRBV27	TRBJ2-7	ASSFNRYEQY
TRBV5-1	TRBJ2-1	ASSLGREPPYNEQF
TRBV7-8	TRBJ2-5	ASSPGGLAMYQETQY
TRBV6-5	TRBJ1-2	ASRTGGSSGYT
TRBV6-6	TRBJ1-1	ASSSSASEAF
TRBV28	TRBJ2-1	ASSFIRSRGLSSYNEQF
TRBV28	TRBJ2-5	ASSSTLGYLAGGPGQETQY
TRBV19	TRBJ2-3	ASSPGQVSSTDTQY
TRBV5-1	TRBJ1-1	ASSWRQDTEAF
TRBV15	TRBJ2-3	ATSRAPRFSTDTQY
TRBV6-1	TRBJ2-1	ASSGFGSGNNEQF
TRBV5-1	TRBJ1-2	ASSLASTTSRNYGYT
TRBV7-2	TRBJ1-1	ASSFRAGGETEAF
TRBV21-1	TRBJ1-5	ASSNGQDNQPQH
TRBV5-4	TRBJ2-6	ASSLGLAGLGGANVLT
TRBV9	TRBJ2-7	ASSVEALANREQY
TRBV11-2	TRBJ2-5	ASSPQYQETQY
TRBV7-2	TRBJ2-4	ASSFDRGKNIQY
TRBV7-6	TRBJ2-7	ASSLGAGSYEQY
TRBV4-3	TRBJ2-6	ASSQDSPGGANVLT
TRBV7-3	TRBJ1-2	ASSPDRDYGYT
TRBV4-3	TRBJ2-1	ASSHAPSGGSYNEQF
TRBV2	TRBJ2-3	ASRQGSTDTQY
TRBV16	TRBJ2-2	ASSRDSGITGELF
TRBV5-4	TRBJ2-1	ASSLRTSSYNEQF
TRBV4-1	TRBJ1-2	ASSQDAGGYT
TRBV18	TRBJ2-3	ASSRGTSGSVTDTQY
TRBV6-5	TRBJ1-2	ASRQDNYGYT
TRBV15	TRBJ2-7	ATSRDLGLAPSEQY
TRBV4-3	TRBJ2-2	ASSQVRSSGGDRDTGELF
TRBV2	TRBJ2-5	ASVPPIQETQY
TRBV10-3	TRBJ2-3	AISVQGGTDTQY
TRBV4-3	TRBJ1-1	ASSQDEAGNTEAF
TRBV7-9	TRBJ1-2	ASSSETSGGSYGYT
TRBV6-5	TRBJ1-1	ASRRGWNTEAF
TRBV5-6	TRBJ2-7	ASAGQGDEQY
TRBV7-7	TRBJ2-1	ASSLSLAGPPVDEQF
TRBV5-4	TRBJ2-2	ASSEEGTSSRRNTGELF
TRBV9	TRBJ2-7	ASSPNPGTGSYEQY